This T cell receptor (beta chain) was identified during a study of blood T cell repertoires in COVID-19 (dated by TCRdb to 2019 to 2021). Context from the whole study: The collaborator samples originated in the United States, Italy and Spain and spanned the acute and convalescent phases of COVID-19. The prospective study material was composed of cDNA or gDNA derived from T cells, B-cell-depleted T cells, or PBMCs. The sample metadata nearly always contained a de-identified subject ID, COVID-19 status, age in years and sex. The samples were drawn from two sources: the first 160 participants of the ongoing ImmuneRACE study, and over 1,000 subjects contributed by 6 global collaborators. Deeply sampled blood TCRbeta repertoires from subjects exposed to, actively infected with, or recovered from COVID-19 were included in the dataset. Where HLA class I and class II types were available, the types were taken from metadata supplied by the sample provider, not from assay-based typing. The repertoires were released in a freely available public database intended as a resource for research on the immune response to SARS-CoV-2.

The immunoSEQ Assay, a bias-controlled multiplex PCR, was used to amplify TCRbeta CDR3 regions from genomic DNA. For the original study's pipeline: Nucleated cell counts per sample were estimated from amplification of reference gene primers within the assay. Sequence reads were collapsed and filtered to measure the absolute abundance of every unique TCRbeta CDR3 rearrangement. For each sample, productive Simpson clonality was calculated by taking the square root of Simpson's diversity index across productive rearrangements. TCRdb retrieved this table from immuneACCESS and kept in-frame rearrangements only. Not all clones are present; in checked studies, unresolved V genes account for under half, and no reason is known for the remainder. D and trimming were read from the DNA, whereas the V and J calls and clone size are those reported in that table. The table for this sample lists about 210,000 clones; more than 70% of them were counted only once. Under 3% of the sample is taken by the ten largest.

Study-level results and caveats: How much clinical and demographic metadata was included differed by source and by participant, and the metadata was provided uncurated.

Notes on this clone: The antigen it recognizes is unknown. The input lacks base qualities; no much larger clone sits a single base away.

The collaborating institutions used their own protocols to collect whole blood in K2EDTA tubes. For TCRbeta analysis, collaborators shipped samples in one of three forms: frozen whole blood, isolated PBMCs, or DNA extracted from either of those sample types. Based on the germline V gene, the CDR1 and CDR2 sequences are SGHRS and YFSETQ. V is cut back by 4 bases and J by 4 bases, with 12 bases in the junction unmatched. There are 16 amino acids in the CDR3, from cysteine to phenylalanine inclusive. Only the CDR3 DNA stays, 48 bases, in frame from base 1. The rearranged chain carries TRBV5-1 and TRBJ1-1, and 8 bases in between align with TRBD1. This clonotype was sampled from a man aged 50-59 years with active or convalescent COVID-19. The sample taken for sequencing was peripheral blood. The CDR3 region has the sequence CASSPPTGVVGTEAFF. The nucleotide sequence is TGCGCCAGCAGCCCGCCGACAGGGGTGGTGGGCACTGAAGCTTTCTTT.